The 18 T cell receptor beta chains below were found in one sample sequenced in a study of blood T cell repertoires in COVID-19. Some clones are missing from TCRdb's copy, which holds only in-frame ones; the method was immunoSEQ multiplex PCR. The top ten clones hold 9.2% of a sample with over 60,000 clones, roughly 81% of them seen once. The sequencing input was peripheral blood. These receptors all stem from a human donor in a cohort sampled during active COVID-19.

The V and J genes are TRBV10-3 and TRBJ2-7; 11 nucleotides agree with TRBD1. The CDR3 has 14 residues. The trim removed 6 bases at V and 7 bases at J, leaving 8 bases unmatched. Germline CDR1 and CDR2: ENHRY and SYGVKD. The CDR3: CAIRLGQGAGEQYF. Here the CDR3 DNA reads TGTGCCATCAGGCTTGGACAGGGGGCAGGGGAGCAGTACTTC.

As DNA, the CDR3 is TGTGCCAGTGGGGGCTTTGGGCATAATTCACCCCTCCACTTT. It encodes CASGGFGHNSPLHF. The chain joins TRBV6-5 to TRBJ1-6; D is possibly TRBD1 (6 bases). Germline V lookup: CDR1 MNHEY, CDR2 SVGAGI. The CDR3 loop spans 14 amino acids. V was cut by 9 bases and J by 5 bases, with 14 bases left in between.

This clone showed up just a few times. This rearrangement joins TRBV27 to TRBJ2-7; 10 bases fit TRBD2. V lost 3 bases, J lost 5 bases, and 7 bases stayed unmatched. Germline V gene sequence: CDR1 MNHEY, CDR2 SMNVEV (reference sequence). CDR3 length equals 15 residues. CDR3 sequence reads: CASSFTGLAGDEQYF. In nucleotides, the CDR3 is TGTGCCAGCAGTTTTACCGGCCTAGCGGGAGACGAGCAGTACTTC.

The rearrangement uses TRBV3-1 (or the pseudogene TRBV3-2) and TRBJ1-1; 7 bases map to TRBD1. CDR1 LGHDT and CDR2 YNNKEL come from the germline V gene (reference sequence). After removal of 4 bases from V and 6 bases from J, the junction contained 2 bases not matched to a gene. The CDR3 loop spans 12 amino acids. CDR3: CASSRTGAEAFF. In DNA form, the CDR3 reads TGTGCCAGCAGCCGAACAGGGGCTGAAGCTTTCTTT.

J is TRBJ2-3 and V is TRBV24-1, with 9 bases matching TRBD1. Unmatched junction bases numbered 19, after V lost 3 bases and J lost 4 bases. This CDR3 comprises 20 residues. Germline V lookup: CDR1 KGHDR, CDR2 SFDVKD. CDR3 sequence reads: CATSDPGTGKRQWLPDTQYF. The DNA for the CDR3 is TGTGCCACCAGTGATCCCGGGACAGGGAAAAGACAGTGGCTTCCAGATACGCAGTATTTT.

The chain combines TRBV4-1 with TRBJ2-3, with 11 nucleotides matching TRBD2. The CDR3 is 16 residues long. Germline CDR1 reads MGHRA; CDR2 reads YSYEKL. V lost 1 base to trimming and J lost 6 bases; unmatched junction nucleotides: 6. This CDR3 is CASSQGLAGGGDTQYF. The CDR3 bases are TGCGCCAGCAGCCAAGGCCTAGCGGGAGGAGGGGATACGCAGTATTTT.

The gene calls are TRBV19 and TRBJ2-3; D is uncertain. The CDR3 runs to 14 residues. With 0 bases removed from V and 0 bases from J, the gap between germline ends came to 4 bases. The germline gives CDR1 LNHDA, CDR2 SQIVND (reference sequence). In DNA form, the CDR3 reads TGTGCCAGTAGTATAGATCTCAGCACAGATACGCAGTATTTT. Its protein product is CASSIDLSTDTQYF.

This chain joins TRBV28 and TRBJ2-4; TRBD2 matches 14 bases. Per germline, CDR1 MDHEN and CDR2 SYDVKM. The ends lost 6 bases at V and 7 bases at J; junction bases unmatched: 5. This CDR3 comprises 15 residues. DNA for the CDR3: TGTGCCAGCAGGCGGACTAGCGGGAGGATGAACATTCAGTACTTC. Its translation: CASRRTSGRMNIQYF.

The V gene is TRBV7-9, the J gene TRBJ2-5; the D gene is possibly TRBD2 (6 bases). The germline V and J ends were trimmed by 0 bases and 5 bases, with 13 bases remaining between them. This CDR3 is built from 15 residues. Germline CDR1 SEHNR, CDR2 FQNEAQ (reference sequence). The CDR3 nucleotides are TGTGCCAGCAGCTTAGCGGTGGCGGGGCGGGAGACCCAGTACTTC. As protein: CASSLAVAGRETQYF.

This clone was found a few times. The rearrangement uses TRBV5-4 and TRBJ2-7; TRBD2 matches 8 bases. The length of the CDR3 is 13 residues. Germline CDR1 reads SGHNT; CDR2 reads YYREEE (reference sequence). V was pared by 3 bases and J by 4 bases, with 3 bases of the junction left unmatched. In DNA form, the CDR3 reads TGTGCCAGCAGCTCGGTAGCGGGGTACGAGCAGTACTTC. This gives the protein CASSSVAGYEQYF.

J is TRBJ2-6 and V is TRBV18; a possible D gene is TRBD2 (6 bases). V was pared by 4 bases and J by 2 bases, with 9 bases between. Germline CDR1 reads KGHSH; CDR2 reads LQKENI. The CDR3 has 15 amino acids. CDR3 residues: CASSQSGAGANVLTF. The CDR3, as DNA: TGTGCCAGCTCACAATCGGGGGCTGGGGCCAACGTCCTGACTTTC.

The CDR3 DNA reads as TGTGCCTGGAGTGTACTCGGGCTAGCGGGAGGGACCCTTTGGGAGGATGAGCAGTTCTTC. Its translation is CAWSVLGLAGGTLWEDEQFF. The rearrangement uses TRBV30 and TRBJ2-1; the match to TRBD2 covers 12 bases. Trimming cost V 0 bases and J 8 bases; bases outside gene matches: 20. Germline CDR1 reads GTSNPN; CDR2 reads SVGIG (reference sequence). CDR3 length: 20 amino acids.

V usage is TRBV4-2 and J usage is TRBJ1-1; D not resolved. This CDR3 region has 15 residues. Trimming shortened V by 1 base and J by 4 bases, and 13 bases separated the two germline ends. CDR1 and CDR2 from the germline V gene are LGHNA and YNFKEQ. CDR3 protein: CASSQGPTGGTEAFF. CDR3 DNA sequence: TGTGCCAGCAGCCAAGGACCGACGGGAGGCACTGAAGCTTTCTTT.

V is TRBV19 and J is TRBJ1-6, with 10 bases that match TRBD1. This CDR3 contains 15 residues. Losses at the gene ends were 8 bases for V and 9 bases for J; bases not matched to a gene: 10. Per the germline V gene, CDR1 is LNHDA and CDR2 is SQIVND (reference sequence). In nucleotides, the CDR3 is TGTGCCAGTGGAGAGGGGACAGGGGTGGTTTCACCCCTCCACTTT. Translated: CASGEGTGVVSPLHF.

The J gene is TRBJ1-4, the V gene TRBV7-9; TRBD1 agrees at 11 bases. The ends lost 4 bases at V and 8 bases at J; junction bases unmatched: 6. The CDR3 contains 15 residues. The germline V gene has CDR1 SEHNR and CDR2 FQNEAQ (reference sequence). CDR3: CASSSYRDRGEKLFF. In DNA, the CDR3 is TGTGCCAGCAGCTCCTACCGGGACAGGGGGGAAAAACTGTTTTTT.

This clone was counted once. The chain is built from TRBV14 and TRBJ2-4; D possibly corresponds to TRBD1 (6 bases). The CDR3 totals 14 residues. Trimming took 1 base from V and 9 from J, leaving 13 bases between them. Germline lookup yields CDR1 SGHDN and CDR2 FVKESK. CDR3 protein: CASSQGGQTGIQYF. The DNA of the CDR3 is TGTGCCAGCAGCCAAGGTGGACAGACCGGCATTCAGTACTTC.

Only a few counts were recorded for this clone. This chain connects TRBV5-8 to TRBJ1-5; D is undetermined. The V end was cut by 3 bases, the J end by 6 bases, with 7 bases between. Germline loops: CDR1 SGHTS, CDR2 YDEGEE. This CDR3 spans 12 amino acids. The CDR3 here is CASSSYGQPQHF. The CDR3 DNA reads TGTGCCAGCAGCTCCTATGGTCAGCCCCAGCATTTT.

The CDR3: CASSSGGQPGANVLTF. In nucleotides, the CDR3 is TGTGCCAGCAGTTCAGGGGGCCAGCCTGGGGCCAACGTCCTGACTTTC. The rearrangement joins TRBV28 to TRBJ2-6; 8 bases fit TRBD1. The V and J ends lost 4 bases and 2 bases, in that order; junction bases with no gene match: 4. CDR1 is MDHEN, CDR2 SYDVKM, per germline. The CDR3 spans 16 residues.